A single sample gave rise to the 16 T cell receptor beta chains below, sequenced in a study of T cell responses to AZD1222 COVID-19 vaccine. Using immunoSEQ multiplex PCR, the repertoire was profiled, and TCRdb retains in-frame clones only, with some absent. The sample contains about 180,000 clones, around 90% of which appear only once. The sequencing here drew on peripheral blood, taken 28 days after the second AZD1222 dose. The receptors derive from an adult who received the AZD1222 COVID-19 vaccine.

The J gene is TRBJ1-4, the V gene TRBV28; D perhaps matches TRBD1 (6 bases). Between the trimmed V and J ends, which lost 4 bases and 5 bases, there was a span of 8 bases. This CDR3 spans 13 amino acids. Germline V gives CDR1 MDHEN, CDR2 SYDVKM. In DNA, the CDR3 is TGTGCCAGCAGTTCACAGGGAAATGAAAAACTGTTTTTT. Translation gives CASSSQGNEKLFF.

CDR3 sequence (DNA): TGTGCCAGCAGTGAGAGCGGCAATCAGCCCCAGCATTTT. Translation: CASSESGNQPQHF. This chain joins TRBV2 and TRBJ1-5; D gene uncertain. Germline-derived CDR1 and CDR2 are SNHLY and FYNNEI. Trimming took 3 bases from V and 2 from J, leaving 5 bases between them. The CDR3 extends over 13 amino acids.

This clone was found a few times. V is TRBV19 and J is TRBJ1-2, with D unresolved. Germline V gene data show CDR1 as LNHDA and CDR2 as SQIVND (reference sequence). The CDR3 has 12 amino acids. Trimming took off 5 bases at V and 8 bases at J, with 12 bases between the two ends. The CDR3 DNA reads TGTGCCAGTAGTCCAGGCATCGGCGGCTACACCTTC. Amino acid sequence: CASSPGIGGYTF.

Only one count was recorded for this clone. CDR3 protein: CASSPRTGLNQPQHF. The CDR3 nucleotides read TGTGCCAGCAGCCCTCGGACAGGGCTTAATCAGCCCCAGCATTTT. The chain combines TRBV28 with TRBJ1-5, with 8 bases identical to TRBD1. Germline values: CDR1 MDHEN, CDR2 SYDVKM. Trimming cost V 6 bases and J 4 bases; bases outside gene matches: 8. CDR3 length: 15 amino acids.

This rearrangement joins TRBV5-1 to TRBJ1-1, with D possibly TRBD1 on 5 matching bases. Trimming left V 4 bases short and J 6 bases short, with 16 bases between. CDR1 is SGHRS, CDR2 YFSETQ, per germline. This CDR3 has 14 amino acids. The CDR3 spells CASSPPGREPEAFF. Here the CDR3 DNA reads TGCGCCAGCAGCCCCCCAGGGAGGGAACCTGAAGCTTTCTTT.

The gene calls are TRBV6-1 and TRBJ2-2; 9 bases line up with TRBD2. The CDR3 is made up of 17 amino acids. Germline CDR1 reads MNHNS; CDR2 reads SASEGT. After removal of 4 bases from V and 6 bases from J, the junction contained 12 bases not matched to a gene. The DNA of the CDR3 is TGTGCCAGCAGTGTTGAGCAAGCGGGGGGTATATCCGGGGAGCTGTTTTTT. Residues: CASSVEQAGGISGELFF.

The V gene is TRBV27, the J gene TRBJ1-2, with unresolved D. The V end lost 0 bases, the J end lost 1 base, and 15 bases lay between the germline ends. Germline V gene sequence: CDR1 MNHEY, CDR2 SMNVEV (reference sequence). The CDR3 runs to 17 residues. In nucleotides, the CDR3 is TGTGCCAGCAGTTTATCGCCCCCTTTCGGGAGTAACTATGGCTACACCTTC. This translates into CASSLSPPFGSNYGYTF.

The chain uses TRBV2 and TRBJ2-6; D might be TRBD2 (6 bases). The V end lost 1 base, the J end lost 4 bases, and 8 bases lay between the germline ends. Per the germline V gene, CDR1 is SNHLY and CDR2 is FYNNEI. This CDR3 has 15 amino acids. CDR3 loop: CASSEGAGGANVLTF. The DNA of the CDR3 is TGTGCCAGCAGTGAAGGAGCGGGCGGGGCCAACGTCCTGACTTTC. Combining the CDR3 with reference TRBV2 and TRBJ2-6 gives the whole variable domain EPEVTQTPSHQVTQMGQEVILRCVPISNHLYFYWYRQILGQKVEFLVSFYNNEISEKSEIFDDQFSVERPDGSNFTLKIRSTKLEDSAMYFCASSEGAGGANVLTFGAGSRLTVL.

The rearrangement uses TRBV30 and TRBJ1-5, with TRBD1 as a possible D gene (5 bases). Germline CDR1 and CDR2: GTSNPN and SVGIG (reference sequence). Trimming pared 5 bases from V and 2 bases from J, leaving 22 bases between. This CDR3 comprises 17 residues. CDR3 region: CAWGRQGGFDGNQPQHF. The CDR3 coding sequence is TGTGCCTGGGGCCGGCAGGGCGGATTTGATGGCAATCAGCCCCAGCATTTT.

CDR3 region: CASFDGSSGNTIYF. The CDR3 region has the DNA TGTGCCAGTTTTGACGGGAGCTCTGGAAACACCATATATTTT. The J gene is TRBJ1-3, the V gene TRBV6-5; D is unclear. Trimming cost V 9 bases and J 0 bases, with 12 bases left between them. CDR3 length equals 14 residues. Germline V gives CDR1 MNHEY, CDR2 SVGAGI.

The J gene is TRBJ2-7, the V gene TRBV3-1 (or the pseudogene TRBV3-2); D gene uncertain. The length of the CDR3 is 14 residues. V shed 4 bases and J shed 0 bases, with 10 bases lying between them. Germline-derived CDR1 and CDR2 are LGHDT and YNNKEL (reference sequence). CDR3 region: CASSLGRYSYEQYF. The CDR3 DNA follows: TGTGCCAGCAGCCTCGGACGGTACTCCTACGAGCAGTACTTC.

This clone occurred once. The CDR3 sequence is CAWSVGGGGNTIYF. Here the CDR3 DNA reads TGTGCCTGGAGTGTTGGGGGCGGGGGAAACACCATATATTTT. The V call is TRBV30, the J call TRBJ1-3; D is perhaps TRBD1 (6 bases). This CDR3 is 14 amino acids long. The ends were cut back, 0 bases at V and 4 bases at J, with 10 bases in the middle. Germline CDR1 GTSNPN, CDR2 SVGIG (reference sequence).

The chain employs TRBV7-7 and TRBJ2-7, with a weak D call TRBD1 (5 bases). Germline CDR1 and CDR2: SSHAT and FNYEAQ (reference sequence). V lost 1 base and J lost 2, with 6 bases in between. This CDR3 has 13 amino acids. DNA for the CDR3: TGTGCCAGCAGCTTAGACAGGACCTACGAGCAGTACTTC. It is translated as CASSLDRTYEQYF.

The chain has TRBV30 and TRBJ1-1; D gene unclear. The CDR3 runs to 13 residues. Germline CDR1 GTSNPN, CDR2 SVGIG (reference sequence). Trimming cost V 3 bases and J 10 bases, with 18 bases left between them. The CDR3 bases are TGTGCCTGGAGAGGATCTACGGCGAGTCGAGCTTTCTTT. Its translation: CAWRGSTASRAFF.

The chain uses TRBV28 and TRBJ2-7, with TRBD1 matching over 8 bases. The V and J ends lost 5 bases and 4 bases, in that order; junction bases with no gene match: 4. Per germline, CDR1 MDHEN and CDR2 SYDVKM. This CDR3 has 13 amino acids. CDR3 protein: CASSPGTGYEQYF. Here the CDR3 DNA reads TGTGCCAGCAGTCCCGGGACAGGATACGAGCAGTACTTC.

This chain connects TRBV5-4 to TRBJ2-7, with D possibly matching TRBD1 (5 bases). The V gene lost 4 bases and the J gene lost 2 bases, with 13 bases spanning the gap. The CDR3 totals 14 residues. CDR1 and CDR2 (germline): SGHNT, YYREEE (reference sequence). Written as DNA, the CDR3 is TGTGCCAGCAGCCACAAGGACAAGACCTACGAGCAGTACTTC. Translating it yields CASSHKDKTYEQYF.